The next 31 T cell receptor beta chains were all read from a single sample in a study of blood T cell repertoires in COVID-19. Only in-frame clones appear in the TCRdb table, and some are missing; sequencing was by immunoSEQ multiplex PCR. The sample contains 74,000 or so clones, roughly 89% of which appear only once. Sequenced material: peripheral blood. These receptors originate from a man aged 50 to 59 with active COVID-19.

V usage is TRBV19 and J usage is TRBJ2-1; 8 bases align to TRBD2. V shed 3 bases and J 4 bases; nucleotides not matched to a gene: 8. This CDR3 region has 16 residues. Germline CDR1 and CDR2: LNHDA and SQIVND (reference sequence). The CDR3 here is CASSIQAGGTYNEQFF. The DNA for the CDR3 is TGTGCCAGTAGTATCCAGGCGGGGGGCACATACAATGAGCAGTTCTTC. Full variable domain (remainder filled in from reference TRBV19 and TRBJ2-1): DGGITQSPKYLFRKEGQNVTLSCEQNLNHDAMYWYRQDPGQGLRLIYYSQIVNDFQKGDIAEGYSVSREKKESFPLTVTSAQKNPTAFYLCASSIQAGGTYNEQFFGPGTRLTVL.

V is TRBV6-5 and J is TRBJ1-1; no clear D. The CDR3 contains 15 residues. V was clipped by 7 bases and J by 5 bases, with 20 bases between them. The germline gives CDR1 MNHEY, CDR2 SVGAGI. The CDR3, as DNA: TGTGCCAGCACTTCCCTTCGGGGAGCTCGTACTGAAGCTTTCTTT. Its protein is CASTSLRGARTEAFF.

The chain has TRBV5-1 and TRBJ2-7; 13 bases match TRBD2. The CDR3 extends over 17 amino acids. CDR1 and CDR2 from the germline V gene are SGHRS and YFSETQ. V was pared by 2 bases and J by 1 base, with 6 bases of the junction left unmatched. The DNA of the CDR3 is TGCGCCAGCAGCTTTAGGACTAGCGGGGGACTTTCCTACGAGCAGTACTTC. The encoded protein is CASSFRTSGGLSYEQYF.

The CDR3 loop is CASSVTRGSSYEQYF. The CDR3 DNA follows: TGTGCCAGCAGCGTTACCAGGGGAAGCTCCTACGAGCAGTACTTC. The chain joins TRBV4-2 to TRBJ2-7; TRBD1 is a possible D gene (6 bases). V lost 5 bases and J lost 0, with 14 bases in between. Per germline, CDR1 LGHNA and CDR2 YNFKEQ. The CDR3 runs to 15 residues.

The chain links TRBV7-2 to TRBJ2-5; TRBD2 aligns across 9 bases. This CDR3 spans 16 amino acids. V gave up 2 bases and J gave up 6 bases; unmatched junction bases: 10. The germline CDR1 and CDR2 sequences are SGHTA and FQGNSA. CDR3 region: CASSLSAGGTTKTQYF. In DNA form, the CDR3 reads TGTGCCAGCAGCTTATCAGCGGGGGGCACAACCAAGACCCAGTACTTC.

This sequence joins TRBV2 and TRBJ1-2; 10 nucleotides agree with TRBD1. Germline loops: CDR1 SNHLY, CDR2 FYNNEI. The CDR3 length is 12 residues. Trimming cost V 6 bases and J 8 bases; bases outside gene matches: 3. CDR3: CASSGTGVGYTF. The CDR3 DNA reads TGTGCCAGCAGCGGGACAGGGGTAGGCTACACCTTC.

This chain uses TRBV9 with TRBJ2-5; a possible D gene is TRBD1 (6 bases). The germline V gene encodes CDR1 SGDLS and CDR2 YYNGEE. CDR3 length equals 15 residues. V lost 3 bases to trimming and J lost 1 base, with 13 bases between them. CDR3 coding DNA: TGTGCCAGCAGCGCCGAGGGACATCGCCAAGAGACCCAGTACTTC. Its translation is CASSAEGHRQETQYF.

The chain links TRBV7-2 to TRBJ1-2, with TRBD1 identical over 8 bases. This CDR3 is built from 16 residues. After removal of 0 bases from V and 4 bases from J, the junction contained 7 bases not matched to a gene. Germline-derived CDR1 and CDR2 are SGHTA and FQGNSA. CDR3 nucleotides: TGTGCCAGCAGCTTAGCGAGCGCAGGGGGCGGCTATGGCTACACCTTC. Amino acid sequence: CASSLASAGGGYGYTF.

The chain employs TRBV2 and TRBJ2-3; the match to TRBD2 covers 8 bases. Germline V gives CDR1 SNHLY, CDR2 FYNNEI. The CDR3 length is 16 residues. With 1 base clipped from V and 0 bases from J, the junction kept 3 bases outside the gene matches. CDR3 in DNA: TGTGCCAGCAGTGAAGGTTTAGCGGGAAGCACAGATACGCAGTATTTT. Residues: CASSEGLAGSTDTQYF.

The chain joins TRBV5-1 to TRBJ2-4; 11 nucleotides match TRBD1. The CDR3 extends over 18 amino acids. Looked up from germline, CDR1 is SGHRS and CDR2 is YFSETQ. Trimming at V came to 3 bases and at J to 8 bases, leaving 16 bases not matched to a gene. This CDR3 is CASSSTPRTGGASDIQYF. In DNA form, the CDR3 reads TGCGCCAGCAGCTCTACGCCCCGGACAGGGGGCGCGAGTGACATTCAGTACTTC.

V gene TRBV11-2 combines with J gene TRBJ1-1, with D possibly matching TRBD1 (5 bases). This CDR3 is 15 amino acids long. The germline V gene encodes CDR1 SGHAT and CDR2 FQNNGV. The ends were cut back, 0 bases at V and 1 base at J, with 9 bases in the middle. Here the CDR3 DNA reads TGTGCCAGCAGCTTAGAGGCAGGGCCGAACACTGAAGCTTTCTTT. Translation: CASSLEAGPNTEAFF.

Here the CDR3 DNA reads TGCGCCAGCAGCCAAGTGGAGGGGATGGGCACAGATACGCAGTATTTT. Translated, it gives CASSQVEGMGTDTQYF. The rearrangement joins TRBV4-1 to TRBJ2-3; maybe TRBD2 (6 bases). V lost 1 base to trimming and J lost 1 base, with 12 bases between them. Germline V gives CDR1 MGHRA, CDR2 YSYEKL. This CDR3 is built from 16 residues.

J is TRBJ1-1 and V is TRBV7-2; the D is unclear. Germline V CDR1 and CDR2: SGHTA, FQGNSA. CDR3 length equals 14 residues. Trimming removed 3 bases from V and 0 bases from J, with 8 bases in between. The CDR3 DNA reads as TGTGCCAGCAGCTTCACTATAATGAACACTGAAGCTTTCTTT. It encodes CASSFTIMNTEAFF.

The chain links TRBV27 to TRBJ2-7; 7 bases line up with TRBD1. Trimming removed 6 bases from V and 3 bases from J; junction bases left unmatched: 8. CDR1 and CDR2 (germline): MNHEY, SMNVEV (reference sequence). This CDR3 comprises 14 residues. The CDR3: CASSRLDRNYEQYF. The CDR3 nucleotides are TGTGCCAGCAGCCGTTTGGACAGGAACTACGAGCAGTACTTC.

The chain uses TRBV7-9 and TRBJ1-1; D is perhaps TRBD1 (6 bases). Germline V CDR1 and CDR2: SEHNR, FQNEAQ (reference sequence). The CDR3 sequence is 12 residues long. Trimming pared 7 bases from V and 5 bases from J, leaving 11 bases between. The CDR3 is CASTGGRTEAFF. The CDR3 nucleotides are TGTGCCAGCACCGGGGGCAGGACTGAAGCTTTCTTT.

The rearrangement uses TRBV6-5 and TRBJ1-1; D unclear. The CDR3 is made up of 14 amino acids. Germline V gives CDR1 MNHEY, CDR2 SVGAGI. V lost 6 bases and J 1 base, leaving 12 bases between the germline ends. CDR3 sequence (DNA): TGTGCCAGCAGACTACAACAAGGGAACACTGAAGCTTTCTTT. Amino acids: CASRLQQGNTEAFF.

This chain links TRBV11-2 with TRBJ1-2; D is perhaps TRBD1 (6 bases). V was shortened by 1 base and J by 5 bases, with 14 bases between the two germline ends. The CDR3 runs 15 residues. CDR1 and CDR2 (germline): SGHAT, FQNNGV. The CDR3 DNA sequence: TGTGCCAGCAGCTTAGTAGCCAGGGGTTTGTATGGCTACACCTTC. This codes for CASSLVARGLYGYTF.

This clone was detected only a few times. This rearrangement joins TRBV27 to TRBJ2-3; 10 bases align to TRBD1. The V gene's germline CDR1 is MNHEY and CDR2 SMNVEV (reference sequence). The CDR3 spans 15 residues. The V gene end was trimmed by 4 bases and the J gene end by 7 bases; junction bases not matched to a gene: 8. The CDR3 sequence is CASSSGQGEVNTQYF. The CDR3 DNA reads TGTGCCAGCAGTTCAGGACAGGGGGAAGTAAATACGCAGTATTTT.

The chain uses TRBV7-6 and TRBJ2-2; TRBD2 matches 16 bases. This CDR3 region has 17 residues. Germline V gene data show CDR1 as SGHVS and CDR2 as FNYEAQ. V lost 5 bases and J lost 6; bases outside the gene matches: 6. CDR3 loop: CASSSGTSGGDSGELFF. CDR3 coding DNA: TGTGCCAGCAGCAGCGGGACTAGCGGGGGGGATTCCGGGGAGCTGTTTTTT.

The chain couples TRBV5-4 to TRBJ1-6, with 10 bases aligning to TRBD1. With V trimmed by 0 bases and J by 7 bases, 1 base remained unmatched. The V gene's germline CDR1 is SGHNT and CDR2 YYREEE (reference sequence). The CDR3 sequence is 15 residues long. The CDR3 loop is CASSLEGQGNSPLHF. As DNA, the CDR3 is TGTGCCAGCAGCTTGGAGGGACAGGGGAATTCACCCCTCCACTTT.

This clone was counted a single time. The CDR3 DNA reads as TGTGCCGGAACGGGACATACCAACTATGGCTACACCTTC. Amino acid sequence: CAGTGHTNYGYTF. The gene calls are TRBV2 and TRBJ1-2, with D perhaps TRBD1 (6 bases). The V end was cut by 11 bases, the J end by 2 bases, with 15 bases between. Looked up from germline, CDR1 is SNHLY and CDR2 is FYNNEI. The CDR3 runs 13 residues.

CDR3 nucleotide sequence: TGTGCCAGCAGTTTCCGGCTAGCGGGGGCATACGAGCAGTACTTC. This encodes CASSFRLAGAYEQYF. The chain uses TRBV6-2 or TRBV6-3 and TRBJ2-7; 10 bases agree with TRBD2. CDR3 length: 15 residues. The V segment lost 4 bases and the J segment 4 bases; nucleotides outside the gene matches: 7. Germline V lookup: CDR1 MNHEY, CDR2 SVGEGT.

The chain carries TRBV5-4 and TRBJ2-1; D gene uncertain. The CDR3 runs to 14 residues. The V gene's germline CDR1 is SGHNT and CDR2 YYREEE (reference sequence). Trimming shortened V by 0 bases and J by 0 bases, and 4 bases separated the two germline ends. CDR3 DNA sequence: TGTGCCAGCAGCTTGGACAGCTCCTACAATGAGCAGTTCTTC. Its protein product is CASSLDSSYNEQFF.

The rearrangement uses TRBV5-4 and TRBJ1-2; D not certain. Germline V gene lookup returns CDR1 SGHNT and CDR2 YYREEE (reference sequence). This CDR3 is built from 12 residues. Trimming cost V 1 base and J 1 base, with 2 bases left between them. DNA of the CDR3: TGTGCCAGCAGCTTGTATAACTATGGCTACACCTTC. Translation: CASSLYNYGYTF.

This clone was detected a few times. The CDR3 reads CASRGGQGYTGELFF. Written as DNA, the CDR3 is TGCGCCAGCAGAGGGGGCCAGGGGTACACCGGGGAGCTGTTTTTT. J is TRBJ2-2 and V is TRBV5-1; 7 positions match TRBD1. The germline V gene encodes CDR1 SGHRS and CDR2 YFSETQ. This CDR3 region has 15 residues. V shed 5 bases, J shed 3 bases, and the junction held 7 bases outside the gene matches.

The chain employs TRBV5-1 and TRBJ1-2; no clear D. Trimming removed 3 bases from V and 2 bases from J, with 11 bases in between. Germline assignment: CDR1 SGHRS and CDR2 YFSETQ. The CDR3 runs to 14 residues. The CDR3 spells CASSSGYINYGYTF. DNA of the CDR3: TGCGCCAGCAGCTCGGGATATATAAACTATGGCTACACCTTC.

The chain couples TRBV6-5 to TRBJ1-5, with 7 nucleotides matching TRBD1. The junction had 7 bases not matched to a gene; V was cut back by 6 bases and J by 2 bases. Germline lookup yields CDR1 MNHEY and CDR2 SVGAGI. This CDR3 contains 15 residues. The CDR3 nucleotides read TGTGCCAGCAGAGAGACAGGGAGCGGCAATCAGCCCCAGCATTTT. Translation gives CASRETGSGNQPQHF.

This chain's CDR3 is CASIGGKGQGGDTQYF. The CDR3 DNA follows: TGTGCCAGTATCGGGGGGAAGGGACAGGGTGGAGATACGCAGTATTTT. The V gene is TRBV19, the J gene TRBJ2-3; 9 bases agree with TRBD1. The germline V gene has CDR1 LNHDA and CDR2 SQIVND (reference sequence). The junction had 13 bases not matched to a gene; V was cut back by 7 bases and J by 5 bases. This CDR3 is built from 16 residues.

V usage is TRBV30 and J usage is TRBJ1-1, with D perhaps TRBD1 (6 bases). CDR3 size: 12 residues. The germline CDR1 and CDR2 sequences are GTSNPN and SVGIG (reference sequence). Deletions cut 4 bases from V and 1 base from J, with 7 bases between. CDR3 protein: CAWTGENTEAFF. The CDR3 DNA is TGTGCCTGGACAGGGGAGAACACTGAAGCTTTCTTT.

This sequence joins TRBV2 and TRBJ2-2; weak D call: TRBD1 (5 bases). The CDR3 runs 14 residues. Per the germline V gene, CDR1 is SNHLY and CDR2 is FYNNEI. With 2 bases removed from V and 7 bases from J, the gap between germline ends came to 11 bases. The CDR3 sequence: CASSEQGMFGELFF. The CDR3, as DNA: TGTGCCAGCAGTGAACAGGGAATGTTCGGGGAGCTGTTTTTT.

The chain combines TRBV5-1 with TRBJ2-2; D gene unclear. CDR1 is SGHRS, CDR2 YFSETQ, per germline. V gave up 0 bases and J gave up 2 bases, with 8 bases separating them. The CDR3 sequence is 15 residues long. CDR3 amino acids: CASSLAVVNTGELFF. As DNA, the CDR3 is TGCGCCAGCAGCTTGGCCGTTGTAAACACCGGGGAGCTGTTTTTT.